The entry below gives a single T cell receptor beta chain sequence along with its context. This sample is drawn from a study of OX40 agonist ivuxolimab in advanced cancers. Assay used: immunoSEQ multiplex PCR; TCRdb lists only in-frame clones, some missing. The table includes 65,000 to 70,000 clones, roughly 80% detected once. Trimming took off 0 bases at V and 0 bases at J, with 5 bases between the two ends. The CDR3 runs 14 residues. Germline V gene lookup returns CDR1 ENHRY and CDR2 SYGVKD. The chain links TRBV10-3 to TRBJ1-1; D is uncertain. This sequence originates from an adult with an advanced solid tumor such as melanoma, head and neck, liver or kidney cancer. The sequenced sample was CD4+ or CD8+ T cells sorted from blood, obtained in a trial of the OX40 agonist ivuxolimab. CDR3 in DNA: TGTGCCATCAGTGAGTCCCAGATGAACACTGAAGCTTTCTTT. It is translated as CAISESQMNTEAFF.